The 31 T cell receptor beta chains listed next were all sequenced from one sample in a study of patients and donors after allogeneic stem cell transplantation. Each CDR3 protein gets one entry after TCRdb re-called the RT-PCR reads with MiXCR. The top ten hold roughly 6% of the sample, which has 800,000 to 1,000,000 distinct CDR3 sequences, approximately 19% seen once. The specimen was blood, either unsorted or a sorted T cell fraction (not recorded which). Source of these receptors: a human donor who was either an allogeneic HSCT recipient or a stem cell or donor lymphocyte infusion donor (not recorded which). It is not recorded whose cells these are; they may come from a transplant donor.

The gene calls are TRBV7-9 and TRBJ2-7; a possible D gene is TRBD2 (5 bases). The CDR3 length is 15 residues. The germline V gene encodes CDR1 SEHNR and CDR2 FQNEAQ (reference sequence). Trimming shortened V by 5 bases and J by 2 bases, and 16 bases separated the two germline ends. Here the CDR3 reads CASSPAAPRAYEQYF. CDR3 sequence (DNA): TGTGCCAGCAGCCCAGCGGCACCAAGGGCCTACGAGCAGTACTTC.

This clonotype was counted only a few times. The CDR3 region is CASSLEQGAAGELFF. CDR3 DNA sequence: TGCGCCAGCAGCTTGGAACAGGGTGCCGCCGGGGAGCTGTTTTTT. The chain has TRBV5-1 and TRBJ2-2; TRBD1 is a possible D gene (6 bases). V gave up 0 bases and J gave up 6 bases, with 12 bases separating them. Germline CDR1 and CDR2: SGHRS and YFSETQ. The CDR3 loop spans 15 amino acids.

This clonotype was detected a few times. The chain is built from TRBV6-1 and TRBJ1-5; 7 positions match TRBD1. J lost 0 bases, V lost 8 bases, and 13 bases had no gene match. The CDR3 is 17 amino acids. Germline loops: CDR1 MNHNS, CDR2 SASEGT. Here the CDR3 DNA reads TGTGCCAGCTCCCCCCGAGGGGGCCCTTATAGCAATCAGCCCCAGCATTTT. Protein: CASSPRGGPYSNQPQHF.

The chain joins TRBV6-6 to TRBJ1-1; TRBD1 is a possible D gene (5 bases). The CDR3 has 11 amino acids. V gave up 5 bases and J gave up 11 bases, with 12 bases separating them. Germline V gene data show CDR1 as MNHNY and CDR2 as SVGAGI (reference sequence). CDR3 in DNA: TGTGCCAGCAGTAGACCGTCAGGGGCTTTCTTT. Its translation is CASSRPSGAFF.

The V gene is TRBV5-1, the J gene TRBJ2-5, with D tentatively TRBD2 (6 bases). Germline V lookup: CDR1 SGHRS, CDR2 YFSETQ. The ends were cut back, 0 bases at V and 4 bases at J, with 19 bases in the middle. The CDR3 sequence is 17 residues long. The CDR3 bases are TGCGCCAGCAGCTTGGAGGGGACTCTGGGAGGCCCAGAGACCCAGTACTTC. Protein sequence: CASSLEGTLGGPETQYF.

The V call is TRBV6-6, the J call TRBJ2-2; the D is unclear. Germline lookup yields CDR1 MNHNY and CDR2 SVGAGI (reference sequence). V lost 8 bases, J lost 4 bases, and 5 bases lay in between. The CDR3 extends over 11 amino acids. CDR3 bases: TGTGCCAGCGGTAGCACCGGGGAGCTGTTTTTT. Translating it yields CASGSTGELFF.

This clonotype was seen a few times. V gene TRBV4-1 combines with J gene TRBJ1-1; the D gene is possibly TRBD1 (6 bases). From germline, CDR1 is MGHRA and CDR2 YSYEKL. This CDR3 has 16 residues. V was trimmed by 4 bases and J by 10 bases, leaving 25 bases between them. CDR3 protein: CASSPLRSQGNSAAFF. The CDR3, as DNA: TGCGCCAGCAGCCCCCTAAGGAGCCAGGGGAACTCTGCAGCTTTCTTT.

This clonotype was found a few times. The J gene is TRBJ2-7, the V gene TRBV4-2, with D possibly matching TRBD2 (5 bases). The CDR3 totals 14 residues. Trimming removed 1 base from V and 2 bases from J, with 9 bases in between. Germline CDR1 LGHNA, CDR2 YNFKEQ. Written as DNA, the CDR3 is TGTGCCAGCAGCCAAGCCCGGGAAGCCTACGAGCAGTACTTC. Protein sequence: CASSQAREAYEQYF.

This chain uses TRBV2 with TRBJ1-6; the match to TRBD1 covers 7 bases. Germline V lookup: CDR1 SNHLY, CDR2 FYNNEI. This CDR3 is 13 amino acids long. The trim removed 8 bases at V and 7 bases at J, leaving 5 bases unmatched. Here the CDR3 reads CASQGVLNSPLHF. DNA of the CDR3: TGTGCCAGCCAGGGGGTATTGAATTCACCCCTCCACTTT.

The sample holds a few counts of this clonotype. V and J are TRBV12-3 or TRBV12-4 and TRBJ1-6, with TRBD1 identical over 7 bases. This CDR3 is 16 amino acids long. Unmatched junction bases numbered 10, after V lost 2 bases and J lost 9 bases. DNA for the CDR3: TGTGCCAGCAGTTTACGGCCCCGACAGGGAGGTTCACCCCTCCACTTT. Translating it yields CASSLRPRQGGSPLHF.

This chain joins TRBV3-1 and TRBJ2-2, with 11 positions matching TRBD2. The V gene's germline CDR1 is LGHDT and CDR2 YNNKEL (reference sequence). Trimming cost V 2 bases and J 5 bases; bases outside gene matches: 7. CDR3 length equals 17 residues. CDR3 coding DNA: TGTGCCAGCAGCCAACCGGGACTAGCGGACCGTACCGGGGAGCTGTTTTTT. Protein: CASSQPGLADRTGELFF.

The chain employs TRBV9 and TRBJ2-7, with D maybe TRBD2 (5 bases). This CDR3 comprises 15 residues. CDR1 and CDR2 (germline): SGDLS, YYNGEE. V lost 3 bases, J lost 4 bases, and 17 bases lay in between. CDR3 sequence reads: CASSATPGVGYEQYF. The CDR3 coding sequence is TGTGCCAGCAGCGCAACCCCCGGGGTAGGGTACGAGCAGTACTTC.

The CDR3, as DNA: TGTGCCAGCAGTTACCTACAGGGTTTCTATGGCTACACCTTC. It is translated as CASSYLQGFYGYTF. The chain is built from TRBV7-9 and TRBJ1-2; D might be TRBD1 (6 bases). The ends were cut back, 6 bases at V and 4 bases at J, with 15 bases in the middle. The length of the CDR3 is 14 residues. Germline loops: CDR1 SEHNR, CDR2 FQNEAQ (reference sequence).

This clonotype was detected only a few times. V is TRBV10-2 and J is TRBJ1-1, with D unclear. The CDR3 spans 13 residues. Trimming removed 3 bases from V and 4 bases from J, with 9 bases in between. Looked up from germline, CDR1 is WSHSY and CDR2 is SAAADI. The CDR3 DNA sequence: TGCGCCAGCAGTGATATTAAGGGCACTGAAGCTTTCTTT. The encoded protein is CASSDIKGTEAFF.

This chain uses TRBV9 with TRBJ2-2, with D maybe TRBD1 (6 bases). This CDR3 spans 17 amino acids. Per the germline V gene, CDR1 is SGDLS and CDR2 is YYNGEE. Trimming pared 0 bases from V and 1 base from J, leaving 13 bases between. In DNA form, the CDR3 reads TGTGCCAGCAGCGTAGTTCCCGGACAGCTGAACACCGGGGAGCTGTTTTTT. This codes for CASSVVPGQLNTGELFF.

V gene TRBV20-1 combines with J gene TRBJ1-2, with D possibly matching TRBD1 (5 bases). The germline CDR1 and CDR2 sequences are DFQATT and SNEGSKA (reference sequence). This CDR3 has 12 amino acids. V lost 3 bases, J lost 4 bases, and 9 bases lay in between. Written as DNA, the CDR3 is TGCAGTGCTAGCGTGGACATCTATGGCTACACCTTC. Protein: CSASVDIYGYTF.

DNA for the CDR3: TGTGCCAGCAGTGATGGACTAGCGGCTCGCACAGATACGCAGTATTTT. Protein product: CASSDGLAARTDTQYF. The chain links TRBV2 to TRBJ2-3; 10 bases align to TRBD2. Germline loops: CDR1 SNHLY, CDR2 FYNNEI. The CDR3 extends over 16 amino acids. V was clipped by 3 bases and J by 1 base; unmatched bases: 4.

This clonotype has only a few counts. The chain carries TRBV27 and TRBJ1-2; no clear D gene. The CDR3 spans 17 residues. V dropped 5 bases and J dropped 7 bases, with 26 bases sitting between them. Per germline, CDR1 MNHEY and CDR2 SMNVEV (reference sequence). CDR3 region: CASSATGRHLPSGGYTF. CDR3 in DNA: TGTGCCAGCAGTGCCACGGGGAGGCACCTACCCTCTGGTGGCTACACCTTC.

This clonotype was counted between two and nine times. The chain carries TRBV18 and TRBJ1-2, with a tentative D call TRBD1 (5 bases). Between the trimmed V and J ends, which lost 3 bases and 8 bases, there was a span of 16 bases. The CDR3 covers 14 residues. The germline V gene has CDR1 KGHSH and CDR2 LQKENI. The CDR3 DNA sequence: TGTGCCAGCTCACCTGAGACAGTGAGGGGCGGCTACACCTTC. Amino acids: CASSPETVRGGYTF.

A remark on this clonotype: A much larger clone differs from this one at a single base, so this may be a read error. The gene calls are TRBV12-3 or TRBV12-4 and TRBJ1-2; weak D call: TRBD1 (6 bases). The CDR3 loop spans 13 amino acids. CDR3 in amino acids: CANSRTGFYGYTF. In DNA, the CDR3 is TGTGCCAACAGTAGAACAGGGTTCTATGGCTACACCTTC.

This clonotype was picked up a small number of times. The V and J genes are TRBV5-1 and TRBJ1-1; perhaps TRBD1 as D (5 bases). This CDR3 spans 16 amino acids. Trimming left V 0 bases short and J 1 base short, with 13 bases between. Germline V gene lookup returns CDR1 SGHRS and CDR2 YFSETQ. The CDR3 nucleotides read TGCGCCAGCAGCTTGGTACGGGGGAACCCGAACACTGAAGCTTTCTTT. Translated, it gives CASSLVRGNPNTEAFF.

The chain is built from TRBV20-1 and TRBJ2-2; D uncertain. The CDR3 runs 12 residues. Germline V CDR1 and CDR2: DFQATT, SNEGSKA (reference sequence). Trimming took off 0 bases at V and 6 bases at J, with 5 bases between the two ends. The CDR3 nucleotides are TGCAGTGCTAGAGAGTTATCCGGGGAGCTGTTTTTT. Amino acid sequence: CSARELSGELFF.

The genes are TRBV12-3 or TRBV12-4 and TRBJ1-1, with a tentative D call TRBD1 (5 bases). The CDR3 runs 15 residues. The V end lost 6 bases, the J end lost 1 base, and 15 bases lay between the germline ends. CDR3 protein: CASRPPGTANTEAFF. CDR3 bases: TGTGCCAGCAGACCCCCCGGGACGGCGAACACTGAAGCTTTCTTT.

V is TRBV12-3 or TRBV12-4 and J is TRBJ2-1; 15 bases fit TRBD2. The CDR3 runs to 16 residues. V lost 4 bases, J lost 10 bases, and 8 bases stayed unmatched. CDR3 nucleotides: TGTGCCAGCAGTTCGGGGGGACTAGCGGGAGGTGGGGAGCAGTTCTTC. Amino acids: CASSSGGLAGGGEQFF.

Only a few counts were recorded for this clonotype. V gene TRBV9 combines with J gene TRBJ1-1; 7 bases match TRBD1. The CDR3 length is 15 residues. V gave up 3 bases and J gave up 2 bases; unmatched junction bases: 7. CDR1 and CDR2 from the germline V gene are SGDLS and YYNGEE. CDR3 nucleotide sequence: TGTGCCAGCAGCGGTACAGGGGCCTTTAACACTGAAGCTTTCTTT. Amino acids: CASSGTGAFNTEAFF.

In this sample, this clonotype turned up a few times. The CDR3 protein is CASSLVATGANVLTF. The CDR3 bases are TGTGCCAGCAGCTTGGTAGCGACTGGGGCCAACGTCCTGACTTTC. The chain employs TRBV5-6 and TRBJ2-6; possibly TRBD2 for D (5 bases). Germline V gene sequence: CDR1 SGHDT, CDR2 YYEEEE. Trimming pared 0 bases from V and 2 bases from J, leaving 6 bases between. The CDR3 runs 15 residues.

The chain joins TRBV10-3 to TRBJ2-5, with TRBD2 matching 10 bases. The V gene end was trimmed by 6 bases and the J gene end by 2 bases; junction bases not matched to a gene: 9. Germline assignment: CDR1 ENHRY and CDR2 SYGVKD. The length of the CDR3 is 16 residues. CDR3: CAISRGETSGQETQYF. The DNA of the CDR3 is TGTGCCATCAGCCGGGGGGAGACTAGCGGGCAAGAGACCCAGTACTTC.

The chain links TRBV5-1 to TRBJ2-2; tentatively, D is TRBD2 (6 bases). In germline, CDR1 is SGHRS, CDR2 YFSETQ. Trimming left V 6 bases short and J 3 bases short, with 12 bases between. The CDR3 has 14 residues. The DNA for the CDR3 is TGCGCCAGCACGCGGAGGGTAGACACCGGGGAGCTGTTTTTT. Translating gives CASTRRVDTGELFF. Full variable domain (missing parts from reference TRBV5-1 and TRBJ2-2): KAGVTQTPRYLIKTRGQQVTLSCSPISGHRSVSWYQQTPGQGLQFLFEYFSETQRNKGNFPGRFSGRQFSNSRSEMNVSTLELGDSALYLCASTRRVDTGELFFGEGSRLTVL.

This clonotype has only one observation. This rearrangement joins TRBV2 to TRBJ1-6; no clear D. The CDR3 has 13 amino acids. The V gene's germline CDR1 is SNHLY and CDR2 FYNNEI. The V end lost 7 bases, the J end lost 14 bases, and 18 bases lay between the germline ends. Written as DNA, the CDR3 is TGTGCCAGCAAAGGCGGCTTAAGTGAATCCCTCCACTTT. Its protein is CASKGGLSESLHF.

The V and J genes are TRBV7-3 and TRBJ2-5, with D perhaps matching TRBD1 (5 bases). This CDR3 contains 16 residues. V was trimmed by 4 bases and J by 3 bases, leaving 18 bases between them. In germline, CDR1 is SGHTA, CDR2 FQGTGA. The CDR3 bases are TGTGCCAGCAGCTCCCAGGGAAACCCTCTTAAAGAGACCCAGTACTTC. Encoded protein: CASSSQGNPLKETQYF.

This clonotype was seen more than once but under ten times. The chain couples TRBV20-1 to TRBJ2-7, with no clear D. Germline V gene data show CDR1 as DFQATT and CDR2 as SNEGSKA (reference sequence). The ends were cut back, 3 bases at V and 2 bases at J, with 14 bases in the middle. This CDR3 region has 14 residues. The CDR3 nucleotides are TGCAGTGCTAGTTTAAGGGCAAAAACCTACGAGCAGTACTTC. Translated: CSASLRAKTYEQYF.